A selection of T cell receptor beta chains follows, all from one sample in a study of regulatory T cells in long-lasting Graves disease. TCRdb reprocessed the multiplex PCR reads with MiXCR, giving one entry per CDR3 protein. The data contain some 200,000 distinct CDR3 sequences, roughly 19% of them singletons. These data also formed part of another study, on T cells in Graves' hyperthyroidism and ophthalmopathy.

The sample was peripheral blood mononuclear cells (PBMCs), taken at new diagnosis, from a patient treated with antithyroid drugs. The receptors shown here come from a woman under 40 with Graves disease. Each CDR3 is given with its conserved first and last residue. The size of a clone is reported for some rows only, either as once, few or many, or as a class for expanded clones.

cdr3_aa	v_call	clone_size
CASSPKGQGYEQYF	TRBV28	many
CAISSGGLLGEQFF	TRBV10-3	many
CASRSGHLSYEQYF	TRBV6-1	many
CASSFNRDYGYTF	TRBV28	-
CASRPGQDSYEQYF	TRBV28	many
CASSSDITGMINEQYF	TRBV28	many
CASSLTVQANTGELFF	TRBV12-3/TRBV12-4	-
CASSPGLTGFYYEQYF	TRBV28	many
CATSERLETQYF	TRBV24-1	many
CASSRYRGEETQYF	TRBV27	many
CASSLTGYNEQFF	TRBV27	many
CASRELAGGSRAGELFF	TRBV2	many
CAWSWTGDPLYEQYF	TRBV30	many
CASSLDMAWETQYF	TRBV11-2	many
CATLIAFGAVETQYF	TRBV6-1	many